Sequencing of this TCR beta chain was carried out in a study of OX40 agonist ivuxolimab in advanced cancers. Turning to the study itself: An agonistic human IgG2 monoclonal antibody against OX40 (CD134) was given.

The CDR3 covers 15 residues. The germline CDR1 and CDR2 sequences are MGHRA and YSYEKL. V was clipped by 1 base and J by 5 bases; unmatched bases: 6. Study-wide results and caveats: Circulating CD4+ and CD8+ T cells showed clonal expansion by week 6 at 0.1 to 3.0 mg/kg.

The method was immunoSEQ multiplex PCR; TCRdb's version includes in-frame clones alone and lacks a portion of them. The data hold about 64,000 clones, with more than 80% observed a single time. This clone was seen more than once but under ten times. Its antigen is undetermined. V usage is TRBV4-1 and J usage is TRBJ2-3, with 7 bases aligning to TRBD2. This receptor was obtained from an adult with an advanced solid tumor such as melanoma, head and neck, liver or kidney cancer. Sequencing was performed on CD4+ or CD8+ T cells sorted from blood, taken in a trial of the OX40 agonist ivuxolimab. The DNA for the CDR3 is TGCGCCAGCAGCCAAGTTGGGGGAGGGAGAGATACGCAGTATTTT. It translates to CASSQVGGGRDTQYF.